This T cell receptor beta chain was recorded in a study of regulatory T cells in long-lasting Graves disease. Time point described: newly diagnosed GD, antithyroid drugs for less than 3 months. There was RNA extracted from PBMCs, and the TCR library was made from it. Patient provenance is recorded as an endocrinology department in Xi'an, China. As collected, the peripheral blood samples measured 7 to 9.5 milliliters each and went into EDTA tubes. This clonotype was observed many times. Building of the TCR beta libraries involved iRepertoire HTBI primers and Arm-PCR of CDR3 regions. TCRdb re-called the multiplex PCR reads with MiXCR, one entry per CDR3 protein. This table has roughly 400,000 distinct CDR3 sequences, 15% appearing once. In addition, the sample was reused for a study of T cells in Graves' hyperthyroidism and ophthalmopathy. Per that study: HTBI primers were used for first-round RT-PCR of the TCR CDR3.

The TCR sequence derives from a woman in her forties with Graves disease. The sample consisted of peripheral blood mononuclear cells (PBMCs), taken at new diagnosis, from a patient treated with antithyroid drugs.

CDR3 in amino acids: CASRLGDRGRNQPQHF. In nucleotides, the CDR3 is TGTGCCAGCAGGCTAGGGGACAGGGGGCGAAATCAGCCCCAGCATTTT. V usage is TRBV12-3 or TRBV12-4 and J usage is TRBJ1-5, with 12 bases that match TRBD1. The junction had 7 bases not matched to a gene; V was cut back by 6 bases and J by 4 bases. The CDR3 covers 16 residues.